This TCR beta chain was obtained from a study of T cells in Graves' hyperthyroidism and ophthalmopathy. This clonotype was recorded many times. Its cognate antigen is unknown. Diagnosis relied on clinical symptoms, serum thyroxine and TRAb, thyroid ultrasound and orbital computed tomography. Study results and limitations: In the analysis, a 13 V-J model separated ophthalmopathy from stable hyperthyroidism. With a median lead of around 6.7 months before onset, the model predicted ophthalmopathy. Within blood appeared most thyroid clonotypes that had expanded above 0.001.

Authors of the study amplified TCR beta CDR3 regions from RNA transcripts. TCR CDR3 regions were first amplified by RT-PCR with HTBI primers. TCRdb reprocessed the multiplex PCR reads via MiXCR and lists one record per CDR3 protein. The sample records 530,000 or so distinct CDR3 sequences, approximately 44% being singletons. Germline V gene sequence: CDR1 SQVTM, CDR2 ANQGSEA. The CDR3 loop spans 14 amino acids. V dropped 2 bases and J dropped 8 bases, with 15 bases sitting between them. This TCR came from a young woman with Graves' hyperthyroidism. The source material was peripheral blood or thyroid tissue (not recorded which). The chain is built from TRBV29-1 and TRBJ1-4; D possibly corresponds to TRBD1 (5 bases). The CDR3 bases are TGCAGCGTTGAACGTCCAGGGCTCCGAGAAAAACTGTTTTTT. Protein sequence: CSVERPGLREKLFF.